This T cell receptor beta chain was captured in a study of vaccination effects on CD4 cells after COVID-19. Study-level findings and limits: Marked clonal contraction was seen in infection- and vaccine-induced clones late after vaccination.

Profiling relied on immunoSEQ multiplex PCR, and the TCRdb table lists in-frame clones only, not all of them. The sample holds 25,000 to 30,000 clones, approximately 72% seen once. About this clone: Its antigen is currently unknown.

V shed 4 bases and J shed 2 bases, with 17 bases lying between them. This CDR3 contains 16 residues. From germline, CDR1 is SGHKS and CDR2 YYEKEE (reference sequence). Under the ViraFEST assay, PBMC were stimulated with viral peptide pools so that antigen-specific CD4+ T cells expanded. Sequencing was performed afterwards. Following culture for under 12 days, CD4+ T cells were isolated. The vaccine recipients had no prior SARS-CoV-2 infection, with negative nucleocapsid antibodies. The sequence came from a human donor who received a COVID-19 vaccine. The V gene is TRBV5-5, the J gene TRBJ2-3, with D perhaps matching TRBD1 or TRBD2 (6 bases each). The sequencing here drew on CD4+ T cells from PBMCs cultured with SARS-CoV-2 spike peptides, taken before COVID-19 vaccination. This CDR3 is CASSIPAGHSTDTQYF. CDR3 bases: TGTGCCAGCAGCATACCCGCGGGACACTCCACAGATACGCAGTATTTT.